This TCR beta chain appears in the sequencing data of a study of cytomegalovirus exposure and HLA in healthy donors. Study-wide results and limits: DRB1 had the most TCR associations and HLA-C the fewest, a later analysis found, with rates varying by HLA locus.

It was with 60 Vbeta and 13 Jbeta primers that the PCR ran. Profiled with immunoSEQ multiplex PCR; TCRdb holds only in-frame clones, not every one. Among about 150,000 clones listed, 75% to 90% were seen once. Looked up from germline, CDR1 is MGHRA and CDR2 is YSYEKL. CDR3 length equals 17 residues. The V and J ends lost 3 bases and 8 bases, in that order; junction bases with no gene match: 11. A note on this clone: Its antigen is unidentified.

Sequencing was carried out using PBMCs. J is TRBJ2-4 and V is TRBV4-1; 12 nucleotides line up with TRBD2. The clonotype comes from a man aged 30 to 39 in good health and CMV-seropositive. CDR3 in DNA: TGCGCCAGCAGCCAGCAGGAGCTAGCGGGGGGGTGGGACATTCAGTACTTC. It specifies CASSQQELAGGWDIQYF.